Following are 8 T cell receptor beta chains from one sample sequenced in a study of blood T cell repertoires in COVID-19. Sequencing was performed with immunoSEQ multiplex PCR; in TCRdb, only in-frame clones are kept and a portion is missing. The table includes some 500,000 clones, 88% detected once. Source material: PBMCs or T cells enriched from blood (not recorded which). The receptors come from a woman in her 40s who had recovered from COVID-19.

This clone appeared once. In the same sample, other DNA sequences code for this CDR3. V gene TRBV2 combines with J gene TRBJ2-2, with 8 bases aligning to TRBD1. This CDR3 is built from 14 residues. The V gene end was trimmed by 7 bases and the J gene end by 1 base; junction bases not matched to a gene: 2. Per germline, CDR1 SNHLY and CDR2 FYNNEI. CDR3 sequence (DNA): TGTGCCAGCACAGGACAGGGGAACACCGGGGAGCTGTTTTTT. Its protein product is CASTGQGNTGELFF.

This chain joins TRBV10-2 and TRBJ2-7; 7 positions match TRBD2. CDR3 size: 13 residues. The J segment lost 6 bases and the V segment lost 2 bases, leaving 4 bases of the junction unmatched. From germline, CDR1 is WSHSY and CDR2 SAAADI. This CDR3 reads CASSEQASGEQYF. The CDR3 DNA is TGCGCCAGCAGTGAGCAGGCTAGCGGCGAGCAGTACTTC.

The chain uses TRBV12-3 or TRBV12-4 and TRBJ2-7, with D uncertain. Trimming took 4 bases from V and 3 from J, leaving 7 bases between them. CDR3 size: 12 residues. The CDR3 DNA follows: TGTGCCAGCAGTTATATTATCTACGAGCAGTACTTC. This codes for CASSYIIYEQYF.

The chain is built from TRBV6-5 and TRBJ1-5, with TRBD1 matching 10 bases. The CDR3 runs 14 residues. Germline values: CDR1 MNHEY, CDR2 SVGAGI. The V and J ends lost 5 bases and 4 bases, in that order; junction bases with no gene match: 2. CDR3 DNA sequence: TGTGCCAGCAGTCAGGACAGGGGGAATCAGCCCCAGCATTTT. This gives the protein CASSQDRGNQPQHF.

The chain links TRBV7-2 to TRBJ2-7; TRBD2 matches at 13 bases. Per the germline V gene, CDR1 is SGHTA and CDR2 is FQGNSA. After removal of 5 bases from V and 3 bases from J, the junction contained 4 bases not matched to a gene. The CDR3 totals 15 residues. CDR3 bases: TGTGCCAGCAGCCCTCGGACTAGCGGGGGCTACGAGCAGTACTTC. This sequence encodes CASSPRTSGGYEQYF. The whole variable domain, filled in from reference TRBV7-2 and TRBJ2-7, reads GAGVSQSPSNKVTEKGKDVELRCDPISGHTALYWYRQSLGQGLEFLIYFQGNSAPDKSGLPSDRFSAERTGGSVSTLTIQRTQQEDSAVYLCASSPRTSGGYEQYFGPGTRLTVT.

This rearrangement joins TRBV3-1 (or the pseudogene TRBV3-2) to TRBJ1-1; the match to TRBD1 covers 8 bases. The ends lost 1 base at V and 6 bases at J; junction bases unmatched: 4. The germline gives CDR1 LGHDT, CDR2 YNNKEL (reference sequence). This CDR3 region has 14 residues. The CDR3 here is CASSQVQGASEAFF. DNA of the CDR3: TGTGCCAGCAGCCAAGTCCAGGGGGCCTCTGAAGCTTTCTTT.

This clone was seen only once. The chain is built from TRBV4-1 and TRBJ2-5, with 8 nucleotides matching TRBD2. Germline V lookup: CDR1 MGHRA, CDR2 YSYEKL. Unmatched junction bases numbered 9, after V lost 2 bases and J lost 4 bases. The CDR3 spans 16 residues. The CDR3 region is CASSQKAGAPGETQYF. The CDR3 DNA sequence: TGCGCCAGCAGCCAAAAAGCGGGAGCCCCGGGAGAGACCCAGTACTTC.

The V gene is TRBV19, the J gene TRBJ1-5; 7 bases line up with TRBD1. CDR3 length equals 18 residues. Germline V gives CDR1 LNHDA, CDR2 SQIVND (reference sequence). V was pared by 9 bases and J by 0 bases, with 17 bases of the junction left unmatched. CDR3 in DNA: TGTGCCAGCCTCCTTTCCGGGACAGCGGCTTATAGCAATCAGCCCCAGCATTTT. It codes for CASLLSGTAAYSNQPQHF. The full variable domain, rest sourced from reference TRBV19 and TRBJ1-5, is DGGITQSPKYLFRKEGQNVTLSCEQNLNHDAMYWYRQDPGQGLRLIYYSQIVNDFQKGDIAEGYSVSREKKESFPLTVTSAQKNPTAFYLCASLLSGTAAYSNQPQHFGDGTRLSIL.